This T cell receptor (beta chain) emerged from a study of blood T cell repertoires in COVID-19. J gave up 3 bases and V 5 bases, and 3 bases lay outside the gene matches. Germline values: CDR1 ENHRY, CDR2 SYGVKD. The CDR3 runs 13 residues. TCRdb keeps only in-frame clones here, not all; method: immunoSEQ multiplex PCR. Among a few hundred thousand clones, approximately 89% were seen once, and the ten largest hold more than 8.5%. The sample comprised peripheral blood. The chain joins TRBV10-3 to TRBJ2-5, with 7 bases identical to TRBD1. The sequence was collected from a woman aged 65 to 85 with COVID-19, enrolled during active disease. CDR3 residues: CAISNTGEETQYF. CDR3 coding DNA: TGTGCCATCAGTAATACAGGGGAAGAGACCCAGTACTTC.